This T cell receptor (beta chain) was recorded in a study of blood T cells in healthy people across ages. A note on this clonotype: One base away lies a much larger clone, so this may be a sequencing read error.

CDR1 DFQATT and CDR2 SNEGSKA come from the germline V gene (reference sequence). The CDR3 sequence is 12 residues long. The V gene end was trimmed by 2 bases and the J gene end by 10 bases; junction bases not matched to a gene: 5. Combining a sample-barcoded 5' primer with a J-beta primer mix, a second PCR ran for 7 to 11 cycles. MiXCR was run by TCRdb on the 5' RACE reads, yielding one entry per CDR3 protein. The repertoire consists of just under 900,000 distinct CDR3 sequences, with more than 25% occurring once and the leading ten covering about 18%. The clonotype originates from a woman older than 75 in good health. V usage is TRBV20-1 and J usage is TRBJ2-1, with 7 bases aligning to TRBD1. Sequenced input: blood. The CDR3 DNA follows: TGCAGTGCTAGAAATAGGGGGCGCGAGCAGTTCTTC. Residues: CSARNRGREQFF.